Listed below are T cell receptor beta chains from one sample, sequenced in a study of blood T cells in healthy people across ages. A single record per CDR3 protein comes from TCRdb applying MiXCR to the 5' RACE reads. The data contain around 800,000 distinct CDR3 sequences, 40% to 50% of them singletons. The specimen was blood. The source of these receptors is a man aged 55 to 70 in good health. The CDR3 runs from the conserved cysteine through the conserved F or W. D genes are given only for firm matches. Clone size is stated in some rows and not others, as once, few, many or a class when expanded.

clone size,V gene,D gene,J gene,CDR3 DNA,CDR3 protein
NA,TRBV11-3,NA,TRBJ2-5,TGTGCCAGCAGCCCCCGACAGAAACAAGAGACCCAGTACTTC,CASSPRQKQETQYF
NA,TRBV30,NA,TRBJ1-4,TGTGCCTGGAGTGGGGCTACCGAGGGATTCATAGAAAAACTGTTTTTT,CAWSGATEGFIEKLFF
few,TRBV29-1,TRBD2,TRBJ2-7,TGCAGCGTTATGGGTCCAGTGGGCGGGAGCTCCTACGAGCAGTACTTC,CSVMGPVGGSSYEQYF
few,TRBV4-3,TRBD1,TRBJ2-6,TGCGCCAGCAGCCAAGACGGCAGGACAGGAGGCGTCCTGACTTTC,CASSQDGRTGGVLTF
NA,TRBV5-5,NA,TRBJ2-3,TGTGCCAGCAGCTCATTAAATACGCAGTATTTT,CASSSLNTQYF
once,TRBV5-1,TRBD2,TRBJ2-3,TGCGCCAGCAGCTTCACTAGCGGGGGGGATACGCAGTATTTT,CASSFTSGGDTQYF
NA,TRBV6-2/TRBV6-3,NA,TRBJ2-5,TGTGCCAGCAGTTATAGATTGTTTGGACGGCACCAAGAGACCCAGTACTTC,CASSYRLFGRHQETQYF
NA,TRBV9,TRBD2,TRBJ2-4,TGTGCCAGCAGCGTAGCTCCCCCTAGCGGGGGGGCCGGGGCCAAAAACATTCAGTACTTC,CASSVAPPSGGAGAKNIQYF
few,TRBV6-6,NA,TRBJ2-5,TGTGCCAGCAGTTACCCGGCAGGGAGAGGGACCCAGTACTTC,CASSYPAGRGTQYF
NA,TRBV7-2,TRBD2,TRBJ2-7,TGTGCCAGCAGCCTAAGACTCGGGGGGAACTACGAGCAGTACTTC,CASSLRLGGNYEQYF
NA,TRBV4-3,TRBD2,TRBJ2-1,TGCGCCAGCAGCCAAGAGATAAGCGGGGGGATCTCCTACGAGCAGTTCTTC,CASSQEISGGISYEQFF
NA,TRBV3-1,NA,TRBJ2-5,TGTGCCAGCAGCCGCCGAATGAGTAGCCCGGAGACCCAGTACTTC,CASSRRMSSPETQYF
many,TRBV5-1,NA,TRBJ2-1,TGCGCCAGCAGCTTGGCTGGCTCTGAGCAGTTCTTC,CASSLAGSEQFF
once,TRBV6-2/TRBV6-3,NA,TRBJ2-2,TGTGCCAGCAGTTACTCGACTCGGGCCCTAGGCGGGGAGCTGTTTTTT,CASSYSTRALGGELFF